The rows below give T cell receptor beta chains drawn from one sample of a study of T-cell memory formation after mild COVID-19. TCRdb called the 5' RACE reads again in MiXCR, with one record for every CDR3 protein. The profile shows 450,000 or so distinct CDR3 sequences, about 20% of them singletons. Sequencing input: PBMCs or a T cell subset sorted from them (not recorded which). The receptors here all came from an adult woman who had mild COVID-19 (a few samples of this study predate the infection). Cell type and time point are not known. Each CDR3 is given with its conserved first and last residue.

CDR3aa: CSARDLGLAGVLPDEQFF
j_gene: TRBJ2-1
v_gene: TRBV20-1

CDR3aa: CASSLRGQGGQTYEQYF
j_gene: TRBJ2-7
v_gene: TRBV4-1

CDR3aa: CATSSLRELLGGDTQYF
j_gene: TRBJ2-3
v_gene: TRBV15

CDR3aa: CSASIAGYNEQFF
j_gene: TRBJ2-1
v_gene: TRBV29-1

CDR3aa: CASSLEAGGVLFF
j_gene: TRBJ1-4
v_gene: TRBV7-6

CDR3aa: CSAERGEQYF
j_gene: TRBJ2-7
v_gene: TRBV20-1

CDR3aa: CAISDPTTGNNQPQHF
j_gene: TRBJ1-5
v_gene: TRBV10-3

CDR3aa: CASSPPSGDSSYEQYF
j_gene: TRBJ2-7
v_gene: TRBV13

CDR3aa: CASSQDWSNTEAFF
j_gene: TRBJ1-1
v_gene: TRBV4-1

CDR3aa: CSAFKQGPPREQYF
j_gene: TRBJ2-7
v_gene: TRBV20-1

CDR3aa: CASSYEGAKYNEQFF
j_gene: TRBJ2-1
v_gene: TRBV6-5

CDR3aa: CASSWYGTGSTGELFF
j_gene: TRBJ2-2
v_gene: TRBV7-6

CDR3aa: CASSQEVTGRAGELFF
j_gene: TRBJ2-2
v_gene: TRBV3-1

CDR3aa: CASGTSNTGELFF
j_gene: TRBJ2-2
v_gene: TRBV5-1

CDR3aa: CASSLRQGLRGYSNQPQHF
j_gene: TRBJ1-5
v_gene: TRBV6-2/TRBV6-3

CDR3aa: CASSLGLAGASHEQYF
j_gene: TRBJ2-7
v_gene: TRBV7-9

CDR3aa: CATSWGRTSNSNQPQHF
j_gene: TRBJ1-5
v_gene: TRBV6-2/TRBV6-3

CDR3aa: CASRAGETYNEQFF
j_gene: TRBJ2-1
v_gene: TRBV5-1

CDR3aa: CASSLIERTGTNYGYTF
j_gene: TRBJ1-2
v_gene: TRBV5-1

CDR3aa: CASSPVGVVSYEQYF
j_gene: TRBJ2-7
v_gene: TRBV12-3/TRBV12-4

CDR3aa: CASSFLKGLETQYF
j_gene: TRBJ2-5
v_gene: TRBV7-8

CDR3aa: CASSQGWNGGPTDTQYF
j_gene: TRBJ2-3
v_gene: TRBV3-1

CDR3aa: CASSNLGPYSNQPQHF
j_gene: TRBJ1-5
v_gene: TRBV21-1

CDR3aa: CASIGRRDSTIGGNTIYF
j_gene: TRBJ1-3
v_gene: TRBV2

CDR3aa: CASSEDGASDPFF
j_gene: TRBJ2-1
v_gene: TRBV4-1

CDR3aa: CASSLGAGGPRIETQYF
j_gene: TRBJ2-5
v_gene: TRBV27

CDR3aa: CSVIQTGTEAFF
j_gene: TRBJ1-1
v_gene: TRBV29-1

CDR3aa: CASSQSRSSGRIGVGNEQFF
j_gene: TRBJ2-1
v_gene: TRBV23-1

CDR3aa: CASSQDSAGVGNTIYF
j_gene: TRBJ1-3
v_gene: TRBV4-3

CDR3aa: CASSFPTSGGGGEQFF
j_gene: TRBJ2-1
v_gene: TRBV6-5

CDR3aa: CASSFLLLRRDTQYF
j_gene: TRBJ2-3
v_gene: TRBV11-2

CDR3aa: CASNTWTGAGSTEAFF
j_gene: TRBJ1-1
v_gene: TRBV2

CDR3aa: CASSYSGQGLVQFF
j_gene: TRBJ2-1
v_gene: TRBV6-2/TRBV6-3

CDR3aa: CSVMGQGAGELFF
j_gene: TRBJ2-2
v_gene: TRBV29-1

CDR3aa: CASSQEGLGTPETQYF
j_gene: TRBJ2-5
v_gene: TRBV4-1

CDR3aa: CASSDGTGDDIQYF
j_gene: TRBJ2-4
v_gene: TRBV5-1

CDR3aa: CASSEEQGSPGELFF
j_gene: TRBJ2-2
v_gene: TRBV6-1

CDR3aa: CASSSTHGYRGFRYGYTF
j_gene: TRBJ1-2
v_gene: TRBV7-9

CDR3aa: CASSPGLAGGHISYNEQFF
j_gene: TRBJ2-1
v_gene: TRBV7-2

CDR3aa: CASSLAAGSAWDTQYF
j_gene: TRBJ2-5
v_gene: TRBV5-1

CDR3aa: CASSQGGRSTDTQYF
j_gene: TRBJ2-3
v_gene: TRBV3-1

CDR3aa: CASSPRDREIFTYEQYF
j_gene: TRBJ2-7
v_gene: TRBV7-9

CDR3aa: CASSFDRENYGYTF
j_gene: TRBJ1-2
v_gene: TRBV27

CDR3aa: CASSYLARGRNEQYF
j_gene: TRBJ2-7
v_gene: TRBV6-6

CDR3aa: CASSDTKPDGYTF
j_gene: TRBJ1-2
v_gene: TRBV2

CDR3aa: CASSPTRLAGAQETQYF
j_gene: TRBJ2-5
v_gene: TRBV27

CDR3aa: CSALNHRAFTSPYQPQHF
j_gene: TRBJ1-5
v_gene: TRBV20-1

CDR3aa: CASRHDRVSDEQYF
j_gene: TRBJ2-7
v_gene: TRBV7-9

CDR3aa: CASSWVTGTEAFF
j_gene: TRBJ1-1
v_gene: TRBV5-1

CDR3aa: CSARGTSGYTGELFF
j_gene: TRBJ2-2
v_gene: TRBV20-1